This TCR beta chain was identified in a study of response to subunit inactivated influenza vaccine. In its sample, this clonotype was seen a few times. The antigen is unknown. Germline trimming cut 3 bases from V and 2 bases from J; bases unmatched to any gene: 8. Germline V CDR1 and CDR2: LNHNV, YYDKDF (reference sequence). The CDR3 extends over 16 amino acids. General study findings and limits: Seasonal influenza vaccination, on each occasion, was suggested by the authors to recruit few new T cells.

TCRdb recomputed calls from the RT-PCR reads with MiXCR, one row per CDR3 protein. The table lists about 160,000 distinct CDR3 sequences, about 10% of them singletons. The source is a man aged 50 to 75 who received an inactivated influenza vaccine. The sequencing used CD8+ T cells sorted from PBMCs, collected roughly 24 months after vaccination. The chain links TRBV15 to TRBJ2-5, with TRBD1 matching 8 bases. CDR3 DNA: TGTGCCACCAGCAGGACAGGGGCGATAGGACAAGAGACCCAGTACTTC. Its translation is CATSRTGAIGQETQYF.